This T cell receptor (beta chain) was obtained from a study of shared clonotypes between healthy human individuals. At the level of the study: CD4 naive cells filled three plates per donor, CD4 memory three, CD8 naive two and CD8 memory one. Whole-study results and caveats: Estimated richness was generally greater in naive than memory subsets. There were few donors, and this limited the genetic and exposure-history diversity represented.

Notes on this clone: Its target is not known.

Method: immunoSEQ multiplex PCR; TCRdb's copy keeps in-frame clones and lacks some. The table lists about 2.5 million clones, approximately 90% of them singletons. This receptor was taken from a man between 18 and 35 years old in good health. Some clones in this sample may be carry-over from other donors' samples. Sequencing was carried out using naive CD4+ T cells from PBMCs. Indicated subset: CD45RA+ positively selected.

This chain's CDR3 is CASSIPNRASEQFF. The CDR3 region has the DNA TGTGCCAGTAGTATACCTAACAGGGCTAGTGAGCAGTTCTTC. The chain links TRBV19 to TRBJ2-1; D may be TRBD1 (6 bases). Germline lookup yields CDR1 LNHDA and CDR2 SQIVND (reference sequence). CDR3 length: 14 residues. Trimming stripped 2 bases from V and 9 bases from J, with 14 bases between.